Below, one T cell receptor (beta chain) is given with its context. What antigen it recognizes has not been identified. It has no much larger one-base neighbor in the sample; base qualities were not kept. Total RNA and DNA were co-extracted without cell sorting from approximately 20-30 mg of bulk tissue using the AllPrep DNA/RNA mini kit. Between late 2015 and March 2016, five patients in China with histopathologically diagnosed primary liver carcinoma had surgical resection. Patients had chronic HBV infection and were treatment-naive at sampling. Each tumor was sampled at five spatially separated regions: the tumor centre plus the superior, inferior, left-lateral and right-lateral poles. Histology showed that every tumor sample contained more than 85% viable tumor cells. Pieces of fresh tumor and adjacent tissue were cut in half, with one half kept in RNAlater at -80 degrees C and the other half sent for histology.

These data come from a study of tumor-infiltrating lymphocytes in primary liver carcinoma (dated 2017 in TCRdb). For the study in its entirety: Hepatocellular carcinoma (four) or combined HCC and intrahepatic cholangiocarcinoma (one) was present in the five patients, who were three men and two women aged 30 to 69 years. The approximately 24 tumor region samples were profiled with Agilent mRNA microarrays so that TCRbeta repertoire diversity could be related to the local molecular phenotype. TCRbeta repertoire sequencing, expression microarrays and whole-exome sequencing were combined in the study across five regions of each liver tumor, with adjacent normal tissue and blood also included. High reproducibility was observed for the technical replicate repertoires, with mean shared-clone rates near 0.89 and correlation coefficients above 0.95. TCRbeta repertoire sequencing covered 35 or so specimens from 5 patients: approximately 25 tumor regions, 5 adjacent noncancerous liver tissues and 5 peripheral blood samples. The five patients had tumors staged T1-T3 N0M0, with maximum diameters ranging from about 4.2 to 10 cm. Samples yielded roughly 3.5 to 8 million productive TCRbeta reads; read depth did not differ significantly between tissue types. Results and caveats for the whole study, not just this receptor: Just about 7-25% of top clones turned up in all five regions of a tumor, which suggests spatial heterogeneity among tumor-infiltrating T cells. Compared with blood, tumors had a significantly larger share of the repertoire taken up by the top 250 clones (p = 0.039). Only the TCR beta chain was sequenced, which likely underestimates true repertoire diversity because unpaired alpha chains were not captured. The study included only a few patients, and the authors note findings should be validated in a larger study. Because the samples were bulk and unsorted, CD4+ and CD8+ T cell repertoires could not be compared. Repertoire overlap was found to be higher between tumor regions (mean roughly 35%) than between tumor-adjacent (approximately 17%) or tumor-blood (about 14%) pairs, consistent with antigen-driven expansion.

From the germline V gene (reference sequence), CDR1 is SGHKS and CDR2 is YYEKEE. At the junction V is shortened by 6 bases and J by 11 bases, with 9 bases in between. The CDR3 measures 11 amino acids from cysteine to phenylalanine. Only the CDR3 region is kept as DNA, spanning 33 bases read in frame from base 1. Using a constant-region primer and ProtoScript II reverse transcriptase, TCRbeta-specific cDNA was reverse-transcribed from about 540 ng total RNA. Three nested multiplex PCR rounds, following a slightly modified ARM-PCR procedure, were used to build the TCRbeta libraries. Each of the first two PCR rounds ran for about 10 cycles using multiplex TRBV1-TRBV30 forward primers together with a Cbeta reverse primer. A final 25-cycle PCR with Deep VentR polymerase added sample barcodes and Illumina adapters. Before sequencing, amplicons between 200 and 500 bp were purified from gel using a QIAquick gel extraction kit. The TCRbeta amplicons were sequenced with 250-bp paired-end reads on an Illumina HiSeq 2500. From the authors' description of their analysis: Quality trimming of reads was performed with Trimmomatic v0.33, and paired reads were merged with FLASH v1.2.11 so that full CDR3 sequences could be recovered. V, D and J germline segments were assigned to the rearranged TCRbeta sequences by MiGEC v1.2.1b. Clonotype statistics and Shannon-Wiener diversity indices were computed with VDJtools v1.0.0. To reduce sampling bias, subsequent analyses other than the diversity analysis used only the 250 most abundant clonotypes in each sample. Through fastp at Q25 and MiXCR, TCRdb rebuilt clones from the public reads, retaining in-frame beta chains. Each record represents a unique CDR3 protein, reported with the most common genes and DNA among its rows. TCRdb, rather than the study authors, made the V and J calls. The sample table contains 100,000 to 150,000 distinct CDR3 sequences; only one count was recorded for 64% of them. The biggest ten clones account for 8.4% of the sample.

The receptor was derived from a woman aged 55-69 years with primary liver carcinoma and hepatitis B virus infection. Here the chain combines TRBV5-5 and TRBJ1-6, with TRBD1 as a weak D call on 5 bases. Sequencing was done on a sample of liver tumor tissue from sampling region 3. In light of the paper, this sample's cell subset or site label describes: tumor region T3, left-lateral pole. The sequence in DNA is TGTGCCAGCACTTGGGGGGCACCCCTCCACTTT. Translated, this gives CASTWGAPLHF.